This T cell receptor beta chain comes out of a study of tumor-infiltrating lymphocytes in localized non-small cell lung cancer. The overall study: Several tumor histologies, both smoking statuses, and some post-neoadjuvant chemotherapy samples were included. Study observations and caveats: Not all patients were TCR sequenced, owing to tissue quantity. Tumor T-cell fraction from TCR sequencing was not associated with recurrence-free survival (p = 0.61). Higher tumor T cell infiltration than in uninvolved lung was supported by TCRbeta sequencing.

Points on this clone: Its specificity is unknown.

The data were produced by immunoSEQ multiplex PCR, yet TCRdb's version contains in-frame clones alone and is incomplete. The profile shows about 29,000 clones, 70% to 90% of them singletons. This TCR was sampled from a human donor with non-small cell lung cancer. Sequencing was done on a sample of lung tumor tissue.

The CDR3 loop reads CASSVDLGGYEQYF. For the CDR3, the DNA is TGTGCCAGCAGCGTAGATCTGGGGGGCTACGAGCAGTACTTC. This chain links TRBV9 with TRBJ2-7, with D possibly TRBD2 on 6 matching bases. There are 14 residues in the CDR3. Between the trimmed V and J ends, which lost 0 bases and 3 bases, there was a span of 10 bases. CDR1 and CDR2 (germline): SGDLS, YYNGEE.